One and the same sample provided the 11 T cell receptor beta chains below, sequenced in a study of T cells in women clearing cervical HPV infection (dated by TCRdb to 2016 to 2018). Libraries were prepared through the immunoSEQ multiplex PCR assay. The clones in this table, taken by TCRdb from immuneACCESS, are in-frame only. Not every clone is retained; where verified, under half of the shortfall comes from an unresolved V gene, and the cause of the rest is unknown. The table of this sample itemizes 25,000 or so clones. The ten top clones hold around 10% of the sample. The material sequenced was blood buffy coat. The receptors come from a woman between 18 and 69 years old with a cervical HPV16 infection that either progressed to CIN3+ or cleared (not recorded which).

Concerning this clone itself: The observed sequence ends 3 residues before the CDR3 terminus, with the missing tail filled in from the germline J gene. This sequence joins TRBV5-1 and TRBJ2-6; D is unclear. Germline CDR1 reads SGHRS; CDR2 reads YFSETQ. This CDR3 is built from 14 residues. The V and J ends lost 5 bases and 0 bases respectively, with 6 bases between them. The CDR3 is CASRPSSGANVLTF. CDR3 bases read: TGCGCCAGCAGGCCCAGCTCTGGGGCCAACGTC.

A note on this clone: With the read ending 3 residues before the CDR3 end, the germline J gene is used to fill in that end. This rearrangement joins TRBV2 to TRBJ2-3; TRBD1 agrees at 8 bases. The CDR3 loop spans 13 amino acids. CDR1 is SNHLY and CDR2 is FYNNEI in the germline V gene. Germline trimming cut 7 bases from V and 4 bases from J; bases unmatched to any gene: 4. CDR3 DNA (partial): TGTGCCAGCACGGCCAGGGGGCCAGATACG. This sequence encodes CASTARGPDT. In full, the CDR3 is CASTARGPDTQYF. Complete variable domain (other parts from reference TRBV2 and TRBJ2-3): EPEVTQTPSHQVTQMGQEVILRCVPISNHLYFYWYRQILGQKVEFLVSFYNNEISEKSEIFDDQFSVERPDGSNFTLKIRSTKLEDSAMYFCASTARGPDTQYFGPGTRLTVL.

About this clone: The read terminates 3 residues before the CDR3 end, so the remaining end is supplied by the germline J gene. The chain has TRBV7-3 and TRBJ2-1, with a possible D match to TRBD2 (6 bases). The CDR3 runs to 14 residues. Trimming shortened V by 5 bases and J by 9 bases, and 17 bases separated the two germline ends. Germline CDR1 reads SGHTA; CDR2 reads FQGTGA. The sequenced CDR3 bases are TGTGCCAGCAGCCCGCGCGGGGCCCTGCCTGAG. Its translation is CASSPRGALPE. The entire CDR3 reads CASSPRGALPEQFF. The entire variable domain, with the rest obtained from reference TRBV7-3 and TRBJ2-1, is as follows: GAGVSQTPSNKVTEKGKYVELRCDPISGHTALYWYRQSLGQGPEFLIYFQGTGAADDSGLPNDRFFAVRPEGSVSTLKIQRTERGDSAVYLCASSPRGALPEQFFGPGTRLTVL.

Comment on this clone: The read terminates 3 residues before the CDR3 end, so the remaining end is supplied by the germline J gene. The chain is built from TRBV7-9 and TRBJ1-2; D is uncertain. The CDR3 has 14 amino acids. Germline V lookup: CDR1 SEHNR, CDR2 FQNEAQ (reference sequence). Partial CDR3 DNA: TGTGCCAGCAGCCCCTCCCTGCGGGCAGGAGGC. The encoded protein is CASSPSLRAGG. The full CDR3 protein is CASSPSLRAGGYTF.

In the case of this clone: The DNA ends 3 residues before the CDR3 does, and the rest of the CDR3 is filled in from the germline J gene. The chain employs TRBV19 and TRBJ2-3, with a weak D call TRBD2 (5 bases). CDR1 LNHDA and CDR2 SQIVND come from the germline V gene (reference sequence). CDR3 length equals 17 residues. The CDR3 bases that were read are TGTGCCAGTAGTATACCATCAGGCCTAGCCGGGATCGAGACG. Protein sequence: CASSIPSGLAGIET. The whole CDR3 region reads CASSIPSGLAGIETQYF.

The CDR3 sequence: CASSFYQATNEKLFF. The sequenced part of the CDR3 DNA is TGTGCCAGCAGCTTTTATCAAGCAACTAATGAAAAG. This rearrangement joins TRBV7-9 to TRBJ2-2; D remains ambiguous. Read coverage stops 3 residues before the CDR3 terminus; the germline J gene supplies the remainder. From germline, CDR1 is SEHNR and CDR2 FQNEAQ (reference sequence). The CDR3 is made up of 15 amino acids.

To note about this clone: The read terminates 3 residues before the CDR3 end, so the remaining end is supplied by the germline J gene. This chain connects TRBV19 to TRBJ2-3; 8 bases match TRBD2. Trimming at V came to 6 bases and at J to 5 bases, leaving 7 bases not matched to a gene. Looked up from germline, CDR1 is LNHDA and CDR2 is SQIVND (reference sequence). The CDR3 has 14 residues. The CDR3 bases that were read are TGTGCCAGTAGATCACGGGGGGGCGGAGATACG. Its protein product is CASRSRGGGDT. From start to end, the CDR3 is CASRSRGGGDTQYF.

The CDR3: CAWSRGGSYNEQFF. The sequenced CDR3 bases are TGTGCCTGGAGTCGGGGGGGGTCCTACAATGAG. J is TRBJ2-1 and V is TRBV30; TRBD2 matches at 8 bases. The read halts 3 residues ahead of the CDR3 end, with the missing end drawn from the germline J gene. Germline CDR1 GTSNPN, CDR2 SVGIG (reference sequence). The CDR3 extends over 14 amino acids. J lost 1 base, V lost 2 bases, and 1 base had no gene match.

Points on this clone: The observed sequence ends 3 residues before the CDR3 terminus, with the missing tail filled in from the germline J gene. This chain joins TRBV7-2 and TRBJ2-5; D is possibly TRBD2 (5 bases). Germline loops: CDR1 SGHTA, CDR2 FQGNSA. The CDR3 contains 15 residues. Trimming stripped 2 bases from V and 2 bases from J, with 12 bases between. CDR3 bases read: TGTGCCAGCAGCTTATTTTCAGGACTTCAAGAGACC. This sequence encodes CASSLFSGLQET. Given in full, the CDR3 is CASSLFSGLQETQYF.

Remarks on this clone: The read halts 3 residues ahead of the CDR3 end, with the missing end drawn from the germline J gene. The chain joins TRBV7-2 to TRBJ2-1; D possibly corresponds to TRBD2 (6 bases). The germline CDR1 and CDR2 sequences are SGHTA and FQGNSA. CDR3 length equals 14 residues. V lost 5 bases, J lost 4 bases, and 12 bases lay in between. Partial CDR3 DNA: TGTGCCAGCAGCCCGGGGGAGACATACAATGAG. It is translated as CASSPGETYNE. The full CDR3 is CASSPGETYNEQFF. The entire variable domain, with the rest obtained from reference TRBV7-2 and TRBJ2-1, is as follows: GAGVSQSPSNKVTEKGKDVELRCDPISGHTALYWYRQSLGQGLEFLIYFQGNSAPDKSGLPSDRFSAERTGGSVSTLTIQRTQQEDSAVYLCASSPGETYNEQFFGPGTRLTVL.

Concerning this clone itself: From the germline J gene comes the end of the CDR3, since the read stops 3 residues before it. The chain links TRBV2 to TRBJ2-3, with D possibly matching TRBD1 (5 bases). Germline CDR1 and CDR2: SNHLY and FYNNEI. CDR3 length: 15 amino acids. The germline V and J ends were trimmed by 6 bases and 0 bases, with 13 bases remaining between them. The covered CDR3 bases are TGTGCCAGCAGGGTAGACAGATCTAGCACAGATACG. Translating it yields CASRVDRSSTDT. The complete CDR3 sequence is CASRVDRSSTDTQYF.